These T cell receptor beta chains were read from a single sample in a study of spatial heterogeneity in lung cancer. TCRdb redid the calling of the 5' RACE reads with MiXCR, one entry per CDR3 protein. Of about 6,100 distinct CDR3 sequences listed, 7.8% were seen once; the top ten hold about 18%. The starting material was normal lung tissue next to the tumor, obtained at surgery. The source of these receptors is a female donor with early-stage non-small cell lung cancer. The CDR3 runs from the conserved cysteine through the conserved F or W. A D gene is named only where the DNA matches it firmly. The listing skips clone size in some rows; elsewhere it reads once, few, many or a size class.

V gene	clone size	D gene	J gene	CDR3 DNA	CDR3 protein
TRBV3-1	.	TRBD2	TRBJ2-2	TGTGCCAGCAGCCGACGCCCGGCGGGGGGGACGAACACCGGGGAGCTGTTTTTT	CASSRRPAGGTNTGELFF
TRBV11-2	.	.	TRBJ2-3	TGTGCCAGCAGCCCCGGCGGTGGGGCAGATACGCAGTATTTT	CASSPGGGADTQYF
TRBV12-3/TRBV12-4	.	.	TRBJ1-1	TGTGCCAGCAGTTTGGGGGGCCCCCGGATAGGCACTGAAGCTTTCTTT	CASSLGGPRIGTEAFF
TRBV7-9	many	.	TRBJ2-7	TGTGCCAGCAGCGGCCTTTCGGGCAGTGGCCCGGACGAGCAGTACTTC	CASSGLSGSGPDEQYF
TRBV20-1	medium-sized	.	TRBJ2-7	TGCAGTGCTAGGGGGGGCACCTTAATACCGTACTTC	CSARGGTLIPYF
TRBV2	.	TRBD2	TRBJ2-5	TGTGCCAGCAGCCCAGCGGGGGGGCCACTAAAGACCCAGTACTTC	CASSPAGGPLKTQYF
TRBV2	medium-sized	TRBD1	TRBJ1-4	TGTGCCAGCAGTCCCGGGACAGGTTCAAGGAATGAAAAACTGTTTTTT	CASSPGTGSRNEKLFF
TRBV2	.	.	TRBJ2-3	TGTGCCAGCAGTGTCAGGGGCACAGATACGCAGTATTTT	CASSVRGTDTQYF
TRBV19	many	.	TRBJ2-4	TGTGCCAGTAGTTCCCCCGGCCAAGCCAAAAACATTCAGTACTTC	CASSSPGQAKNIQYF
TRBV6-5	few	.	TRBJ1-1	TGTGCCAGCAGTTATGGGGAGAGGAACACTGAAGCTTTCTTT	CASSYGERNTEAFF
TRBV5-1	medium-sized	.	TRBJ1-1	TGCGCCAGCAGCACAGGGTGGAGGGACACTGAAGCTTTCTTT	CASSTGWRDTEAFF
TRBV20-1	many	.	TRBJ2-1	TGCAGTGCTAGACCATTTGGACAGTCTCGGAATGAGCAGTTCTTC	CSARPFGQSRNEQFF
TRBV28	.	.	TRBJ2-7	TGTGCCACCCAGCTGACCCACGAGCAGTACTTC	CATQLTHEQYF
TRBV4-2	many	TRBD2	TRBJ2-1	TGTGCCAGCAGCCAAGTCTCTAGCGGGGGGATGTCTAATGAGCAGTTCTTC	CASSQVSSGGMSNEQFF
TRBV2	large	.	TRBJ1-1	TGTGCCAGCCGGGAGTTGGGCGGAGCTGAAGCTTTCTTT	CASRELGGAEAFF
TRBV5-4	.	.	TRBJ2-3	TGTGCCAGCAGCCGCTTGTACACAGATACGCAGTATTTT	CASSRLYTDTQYF
TRBV5-1	many	TRBD2	TRBJ2-3	TGCGCCAGCAGCTTGGGGGACTATTCAGATACGCAGTATTTT	CASSLGDYSDTQYF
TRBV29-1	medium-sized	.	TRBJ1-1	TGCAGCGCCTTCCCCTTGGGGACGATCTCTGAAGCTTTCTTT	CSAFPLGTISEAFF
TRBV4-2	medium-sized	.	TRBJ2-1	TGTGCCAGCAGCCAAGAGGATCTTGGGGGCTACAATGAGCAGTTCTTC	CASSQEDLGGYNEQFF
TRBV20-1	.	.	TRBJ1-4	TGCAGTGCTAGTGTGGATTCCGCAACTAATGAAAAACTGTTTTTT	CSASVDSATNEKLFF
TRBV28	many	TRBD1	TRBJ1-5	TGTGCCAGCAGTTTCGCCAGGGGGATCCAGCCCCAGCATTTT	CASSFARGIQPQHF
TRBV11-3	.	.	TRBJ2-7	TGTGCCAGCAGCTTAAGGGACGGCTCCTACGAGCAGTACTTC	CASSLRDGSYEQYF
TRBV9	large	.	TRBJ1-1	TGTGCCAGCAGCGTAGGAGCACCCGTCCCGAACACTGAAGCTTTCTTT	CASSVGAPVPNTEAFF
TRBV9	many	.	TRBJ1-6	TGTGCCAGCAGCGTAGGCACCCCTCCTTCGGCCCTCCACTTT	CASSVGTPPSALHF
TRBV27	many	.	TRBJ1-2	TGTGCCAGCAGTTTTCGACAGAACTATGGCTACACCTTC	CASSFRQNYGYTF
TRBV20-1	.	TRBD2	TRBJ2-3	TGCAGTGCTAGAGGGGCTCAAGGGAGGGGAGATACGCAGTATTTT	CSARGAQGRGDTQYF
TRBV20-1	many	.	TRBJ1-2	TGCAGTGCTGACTCAGGGAAGTATAGCTATGGCTACACCTTC	CSADSGKYSYGYTF
TRBV29-1	.	TRBD1	TRBJ1-1	TGCAGCGTTGCTGGACAGGGCCAGAAAGCTTTCTTT	CSVAGQGQKAFF
TRBV2	medium-sized	.	TRBJ2-2	TGTGCCAGCAGTATTCGACAGACTCCCGGGGAGCTGTTTTTT	CASSIRQTPGELFF
TRBV7-9	many	.	TRBJ2-7	TGTGCCAGCAGCTTAGAAGGGGGGGGCTACGAGCAGTACTTC	CASSLEGGGYEQYF
TRBV18	.	.	TRBJ2-3	TGTGCCAGCTCGCATTACACAGATACGCAGTATTTT	CASSHYTDTQYF
TRBV6-2/TRBV6-3	few	TRBD2	TRBJ2-3	TGTGCCAGCAGTTACTCGACTAGCGGGGCGTTCACAGATACGCAGTATTTT	CASSYSTSGAFTDTQYF
TRBV4-1	.	.	TRBJ1-2	TGCGCCAGCGGGGGGTACTTAGGCTATGGCTACACCTTC	CASGGYLGYGYTF
TRBV2	.	TRBD2	TRBJ2-1	TGTGCCAGCAGTGAAGGCGGGGGGGGTCTTTATGAGCAGTTCTTC	CASSEGGGGLYEQFF
TRBV7-9	many	.	TRBJ2-1	TGTGCCAGCAGCTTGTTAAACTCCCGGGGTGATGAGCAGTTCTTC	CASSLLNSRGDEQFF
TRBV7-2	.	TRBD2	TRBJ2-3	TGTGCCAGCAGCTCCTCTATGTCTAGCGGCCTAGATACGCAGTATTTT	CASSSSMSSGLDTQYF
TRBV20-1	medium-sized	TRBD1	TRBJ2-3	TGCAGTGCTCGAAATTTTGGGACAGGGAACACAGATACGCAGTATTTT	CSARNFGTGNTDTQYF
TRBV20-1	many	.	TRBJ1-6	TGCAGTGCTAGAGGGGGGGGGTCTGCCCTCCACTTT	CSARGGGSALHF
TRBV6-5	.	TRBD1	TRBJ2-1	TGTGCCAGCAAGGGGGCGACGTACAATGAGCAGTTCTTC	CASKGATYNEQFF
TRBV28	medium-sized	.	TRBJ1-6	TGTGCCAGCAGTTTTTCCGGGACGGGGGTTTCACCCCTCCACTTT	CASSFSGTGVSPLHF
TRBV6-2/TRBV6-3	medium-sized	.	TRBJ1-6	TGTGCCAGCAGTTACCGTGGTGGCGGGTCACCCCTCCACTTT	CASSYRGGGSPLHF
TRBV7-2	many	TRBD2	TRBJ2-7	TGTGCCAGCAGCAGAATCGGGGGGGCTGCTGGCGAGCAGTACTTC	CASSRIGGAAGEQYF
TRBV28	medium-sized	.	TRBJ1-1	TGTGCCAGCAGCCCTGGAGCCCCCAGGGGCTTGAACACTGAAGCTTTCTTT	CASSPGAPRGLNTEAFF
TRBV20-1	few	.	TRBJ1-4	TGCAGTGCTAGAGTGTGGGGGGCAACTAATGAAAAACTGTTTTTT	CSARVWGATNEKLFF
TRBV5-1	.	.	TRBJ2-3	TGCGCCAGCTCAGAGGCGGAGTTCACAGATACGCAGTATTTT	CASSEAEFTDTQYF
TRBV6-2/TRBV6-3	few	TRBD2	TRBJ2-1	TGTGCCAGCAGTTACCTCCCGACTAGCGGGGGGTCAAGCTCCTACAATGAGCAGTTCTTC	CASSYLPTSGGSSSYNEQFF
TRBV18	many	.	TRBJ2-7	TGTGCCAGCTCACCCTCACGGGCCCAGGGTTCCTACGAGCAGTACTTC	CASSPSRAQGSYEQYF
TRBV27	.	TRBD1	TRBJ1-2	TGTGCCAGCAGTTTCGCGGGACAGGGGAACTATGGCTACACCTTC	CASSFAGQGNYGYTF
TRBV9	medium-sized	TRBD1	TRBJ1-6	TGTGCCAGCAGCGGGAGGGAGGGGGCGGATTCACCCCTCCACTTT	CASSGREGADSPLHF
TRBV9	.	.	TRBJ1-2	TGTGCCAGCAGCGGGAGAGGCCCTGGCTACACCTTC	CASSGRGPGYTF
TRBV5-4	medium-sized	TRBD2	TRBJ2-3	TGTGCCAGCAGCCACCCACTAGCGGGCACCACAGATACGCAGTATTTT	CASSHPLAGTTDTQYF
TRBV4-1	medium-sized	.	TRBJ1-1	TGCGCCAGCAGCCGAGACCCCATGAACACTGAAGCTTTCTTT	CASSRDPMNTEAFF
TRBV5-6	medium-sized	.	TRBJ1-2	TGTGCCAGCAGCTTGGCGAACCAGGGTAGCTACACCTTC	CASSLANQGSYTF
TRBV20-1	medium-sized	TRBD1	TRBJ1-2	TGCAGTGCCTCCGGGACAGGGCAACCCTATGGCTACACCTTC	CSASGTGQPYGYTF